This T cell receptor beta chain was obtained from a study of T-cell reconstitution after alpha-beta-depleted transplantation in children. Many counts were recorded for this clonotype. A library of TCRbeta sequences, prepared with unique molecular identifiers, was generated. TCRdb ran MiXCR on the PCR reads and lists one entry per CDR3 protein. This table has roughly 200,000 distinct CDR3 sequences, roughly a tenth appearing once. The CDR3 sequence is 13 residues long. From germline, CDR1 is MNHEY and CDR2 SVGAGI. V shed 5 bases and J 8 bases; nucleotides not matched to a gene: 8. The sequenced sample was PBMCs from the stem cell graft donor, obtained from the stem cell graft. The origin of this receptor is a human donor who donated a stem cell graft to a child with acute lymphoblastic leukemia. This sequence joins TRBV6-5 and TRBJ1-1; 7 positions agree with TRBD1. The CDR3: CASSPYGTVEAFF. For the CDR3, the DNA is TGTGCCAGCAGTCCCTACGGGACAGTCGAAGCTTTCTTT.